This T cell receptor beta chain was recovered during a study of molecular identifiers for immune sequencing clone quantification. The use of previously described methods and listed TCR primers produced the bulk TCR libraries. A single record per CDR3 protein comes from TCRdb applying MiXCR to the PCR reads. The sample records about 300,000 distinct CDR3 sequences, over 20% being singletons. Sorted cells numbering roughly 18,000 to 1,100,000, with 10%, 30% or 50% RNA, yielded the naive CD8 libraries. Germline CDR1 is LGHDT and CDR2 is YNNKEL (reference sequence). V lost 0 bases and J lost 8; bases outside the gene matches: 4. The CDR3 consists of 14 residues.

The receptor's source is a human donor in good health. Some libraries in this study had Jurkat cell RNA spiked in. The chain recombines TRBV3-1 with TRBJ2-4; TRBD1 matches 7 bases. Material for sequencing was naive CD8+ T cells from blood, with Jurkat cell RNA spiked in. Subset in this sample: FACS-sorted CD8+CD4-CCR7+CD45RA+ naive T cells. The CDR3 sequence is CASSQDWQGDIQYF. CDR3 coding DNA: TGTGCCAGCAGCCAAGATTGGCAGGGGGACATTCAGTACTTC. Complete variable domain (other parts from reference TRBV3-1 and TRBJ2-4): DTAVSQTPKYLVTQMGNDKSIKCEQNLGHDTMYWYKQDSKKFLKIMFSYNNKELIINETVPNRFSPKSPDKAHLNLHINSLELGDSAVYFCASSQDWQGDIQYFGAGTRLSVL.